This is a list of T cell receptor beta chains from one sample in a study of T cells after yellow fever vaccination. TCRdb analysed the 5' RACE reads with MiXCR anew, one entry per CDR3 protein. The sample has a few hundred thousand distinct CDR3 sequences; less than 9.5% are singletons. Here the sequenced sample was PBMCs, taken 45 days after the first yellow fever vaccination. The origin of the receptors is a man aged 18 to 30 who received the YFV17D yellow fever vaccine. Each CDR3 is given with its conserved first and last residue. Fields, in order: V gene, D gene, clone size, J gene, CDR3 protein, CDR3 DNA. A D gene is named only where the DNA matches it firmly. Size values are once, few and many counts, or a class for expanded clones, and some rows have none.

v_call: TRBV15; d_call: TRBD2; clone_size: few; j_call: TRBJ2-3; cdr3_aa: CATSREGSGAGTDTQYF; cdr3_nt: TGTGCCACCAGCAGAGAGGGGAGCGGGGCTGGCACAGATACGCAGTATTTT
v_call: TRBV19; d_call: -; clone_size: -; j_call: TRBJ1-5; cdr3_aa: CASSIGAGVGQPQHF; cdr3_nt: TGTGCCAGTAGTATAGGGGCAGGGGTCGGTCAGCCCCAGCATTTT
v_call: TRBV2; d_call: -; clone_size: few; j_call: TRBJ1-5; cdr3_aa: CASMTDSNQPQHF; cdr3_nt: TGTGCCAGCATGACAGACAGCAATCAGCCCCAGCATTTT
v_call: TRBV7-9; d_call: -; clone_size: few; j_call: TRBJ2-6; cdr3_aa: CASSPHEAGANVLTF; cdr3_nt: TGTGCCAGCAGCCCTCACGAGGCTGGGGCCAACGTCCTGACTTTC
v_call: TRBV18; d_call: -; clone_size: many; j_call: TRBJ2-2; cdr3_aa: CASSPRGTGELFF; cdr3_nt: TGCGCCAGCAGCCCGAGGGGGACCGGGGAGCTGTTTTTT
v_call: TRBV9; d_call: -; clone_size: few; j_call: TRBJ1-6; cdr3_aa: CASNLYNSPLHF; cdr3_nt: TGTGCCAGCAACCTCTATAATTCACCCCTCCACTTT
v_call: TRBV7-2; d_call: -; clone_size: few; j_call: TRBJ1-1; cdr3_aa: CASNLPAQRAFF; cdr3_nt: TGTGCCAGCAACTTACCGGCGCAAAGAGCTTTCTTT
v_call: TRBV6-1; d_call: TRBD1; clone_size: few; j_call: TRBJ1-5; cdr3_aa: CASSAGGWNQPQHF; cdr3_nt: TGTGCCAGCAGTGCAGGGGGCTGGAATCAGCCCCAGCATTTT
v_call: TRBV5-4; d_call: -; clone_size: few; j_call: TRBJ2-7; cdr3_aa: CASSAGFTYEQYF; cdr3_nt: TGTGCCAGCAGCGCCGGGTTTACCTACGAGCAGTACTTC
v_call: TRBV3-1; d_call: -; clone_size: few; j_call: TRBJ1-5; cdr3_aa: CASSQEGGHQPQHF; cdr3_nt: TGTGCCAGCAGCCAAGAGGGAGGGCATCAGCCCCAGCATTTT
v_call: TRBV6-5; d_call: -; clone_size: -; j_call: TRBJ1-2; cdr3_aa: CASSPLSPYGYTF; cdr3_nt: TGTGCCAGCAGTCCCTTGAGTCCCTATGGCTACACCTTC
v_call: TRBV7-2; d_call: -; clone_size: few; j_call: TRBJ1-2; cdr3_aa: CASSSQLVYGYTF; cdr3_nt: TGTGCCAGCAGCTCGCAACTCGTTTATGGCTACACCTTC
v_call: TRBV6-4; d_call: -; clone_size: -; j_call: TRBJ2-1; cdr3_aa: CASSDSLGLREQFF; cdr3_nt: TGTGCCAGCAGTGACAGTCTGGGTCTCAGGGAGCAGTTCTTC
v_call: TRBV5-1; d_call: TRBD1; clone_size: many; j_call: TRBJ2-1; cdr3_aa: CASSLAGGQGINEQFF; cdr3_nt: TGCGCCAGCAGCTTGGCCGGGGGACAGGGGATTAATGAGCAGTTCTTC
v_call: TRBV20-1; d_call: -; clone_size: few; j_call: TRBJ2-7; cdr3_aa: CSATSWTNYEQYF; cdr3_nt: TGCAGTGCCACGAGCTGGACCAACTACGAGCAGTACTTC
v_call: TRBV5-1; d_call: TRBD2; clone_size: -; j_call: TRBJ2-3; cdr3_aa: CATQTSGGTDTQYF; cdr3_nt: TGCGCCACACAAACTAGCGGGGGGACAGATACGCAGTATTTT
v_call: TRBV14; d_call: -; clone_size: -; j_call: TRBJ2-4; cdr3_aa: CASSQGGPLNIQYF; cdr3_nt: TGTGCCAGCAGCCAAGGGGGCCCCCTCAACATTCAGTACTTC
v_call: TRBV9; d_call: TRBD2; clone_size: -; j_call: TRBJ2-1; cdr3_aa: CASSPPLGASGGYNEQFF; cdr3_nt: TGTGCCAGCAGCCCTCCCCTGGGGGCTAGCGGGGGGTATAATGAGCAGTTCTTC
v_call: TRBV30; d_call: TRBD1; clone_size: many; j_call: TRBJ2-7; cdr3_aa: CAWRTGSRLNEQYF; cdr3_nt: TGTGCCTGGAGGACAGGGAGCCGCCTGAATGAGCAGTACTTC
v_call: TRBV9; d_call: -; clone_size: few; j_call: TRBJ1-3; cdr3_aa: CASSPRRTSLGNTIYF; cdr3_nt: TGTGCCAGCAGCCCCAGGCGCACCAGCTTAGGAAACACCATATATTTT
v_call: TRBV4-3; d_call: -; clone_size: -; j_call: TRBJ2-3; cdr3_aa: CASSQRTTLSTDTQYF; cdr3_nt: TGCGCCAGCAGCCAGCGGACTACCCTTAGCACAGATACGCAGTATTTT
v_call: TRBV6-1; d_call: -; clone_size: -; j_call: TRBJ1-3; cdr3_aa: CASSEGGSGNTIYF; cdr3_nt: TGTGCCAGCAGCGAGGGGGGTTCTGGAAACACCATATATTTT
v_call: TRBV6-1; d_call: -; clone_size: -; j_call: TRBJ1-1; cdr3_aa: CASSEMIGVGTEDFF; cdr3_nt: TGTGCCAGCAGTGAAATGATTGGGGTTGGCACTGAAGATTTCTTT
v_call: TRBV5-1; d_call: -; clone_size: -; j_call: TRBJ1-3; cdr3_aa: CASSSTGPSGNTIYF; cdr3_nt: TGCGCCAGCAGCTCGACAGGTCCTTCTGGAAACACCATATATTTT
v_call: TRBV4-2; d_call: TRBD2; clone_size: -; j_call: TRBJ2-3; cdr3_aa: CASSHMGLAGGTDTQYF; cdr3_nt: TGTGCCAGCAGCCACATGGGACTAGCGGGAGGCACAGATACGCAGTATTTT
v_call: TRBV20-1; d_call: -; clone_size: few; j_call: TRBJ2-7; cdr3_aa: CSATLGRDVEQYF; cdr3_nt: TGCAGTGCCACGTTGGGCAGGGATGTTGAGCAGTACTTC
v_call: TRBV4-2; d_call: -; clone_size: few; j_call: TRBJ2-5; cdr3_aa: CASSQRDAGLSLIQETQYF; cdr3_nt: TGTGCCAGCAGCCAACGAGACGCAGGGCTATCACTTATCCAAGAGACCCAGTACTTC
v_call: TRBV20-1; d_call: -; clone_size: few; j_call: TRBJ1-2; cdr3_aa: CSVSPYGYTF; cdr3_nt: TGCAGTGTCTCCCCCTATGGCTACACCTTC
v_call: TRBV12-5; d_call: -; clone_size: -; j_call: TRBJ2-7; cdr3_aa: CASGSGEGGPRGEQYF; cdr3_nt: TGTGCTAGTGGTTCGGGCGAAGGGGGGCCCAGGGGAGAGCAGTACTTC
v_call: TRBV12-3/TRBV12-4; d_call: -; clone_size: -; j_call: TRBJ1-5; cdr3_aa: CASSFPAIGNQPQHF; cdr3_nt: TGTGCCAGCAGTTTTCCCGCAATCGGCAATCAGCCCCAGCATTTT
v_call: TRBV5-5; d_call: -; clone_size: many; j_call: TRBJ2-1; cdr3_aa: CASSQGPSSGNEQFF; cdr3_nt: TGTGCCAGCAGCCAGGGCCCCTCAAGCGGCAATGAGCAGTTCTTC
v_call: TRBV27; d_call: -; clone_size: -; j_call: TRBJ1-2; cdr3_aa: CASSLRLGETYGYTF; cdr3_nt: TGTGCCAGCAGTTTACGTCTCGGGGAGACGTATGGCTACACCTTC
v_call: TRBV20-1; d_call: -; clone_size: few; j_call: TRBJ2-1; cdr3_aa: CSASRGGDEQFF; cdr3_nt: TGCAGTGCTAGTCGGGGCGGGGATGAGCAGTTCTTC
v_call: TRBV3-1; d_call: TRBD2; clone_size: few; j_call: TRBJ2-5; cdr3_aa: CASSQTLSAQAGGLETQYF; cdr3_nt: TGTGCCAGCAGCCAAACCCTGTCGGCCCAAGCGGGGGGGCTGGAGACCCAGTACTTC
v_call: TRBV10-3; d_call: -; clone_size: few; j_call: TRBJ2-5; cdr3_aa: CAISPTGTETQYF; cdr3_nt: TGTGCCATCAGCCCAACAGGAACCGAGACCCAGTACTTC
v_call: TRBV4-3; d_call: -; clone_size: -; j_call: TRBJ1-4; cdr3_aa: CASSQGQPLNEKLFF; cdr3_nt: TGCGCCAGCAGCCAAGGCCAGCCCCTTAATGAAAAACTGTTTTTT
v_call: TRBV7-2; d_call: TRBD1; clone_size: -; j_call: TRBJ1-2; cdr3_aa: CASSRRDRANGYTF; cdr3_nt: TGTGCCAGCAGCCGGCGGGACAGGGCCAATGGCTACACCTTC
v_call: TRBV7-9; d_call: -; clone_size: -; j_call: TRBJ2-5; cdr3_aa: CASSLADSPEETQYF; cdr3_nt: TGTGCCAGCAGCTTGGCGGACAGCCCTGAAGAGACCCAGTACTTC
v_call: TRBV20-1; d_call: -; clone_size: few; j_call: TRBJ2-2; cdr3_aa: CSARPRGTGELFF; cdr3_nt: TGCAGTGCTAGACCAAGGGGAACCGGGGAGCTGTTTTTT
v_call: TRBV11-2; d_call: -; clone_size: -; j_call: TRBJ2-5; cdr3_aa: CASSFWRTEVETQYF; cdr3_nt: TGTGCCAGCAGCTTTTGGCGGACAGAGGTAGAGACCCAGTACTTC
v_call: TRBV20-1; d_call: -; clone_size: few; j_call: TRBJ2-2; cdr3_aa: CSARTTGELFF; cdr3_nt: TGCAGTGCCAGGACCACCGGGGAGCTGTTTTTT
v_call: TRBV5-6; d_call: -; clone_size: -; j_call: TRBJ2-5; cdr3_aa: CASSLGLVQETQYF; cdr3_nt: TGTGCCAGCAGCTTGGGGCTAGTGCAAGAGACCCAGTACTTC
v_call: TRBV12-3/TRBV12-4; d_call: -; clone_size: many; j_call: TRBJ2-1; cdr3_aa: CASSLGLMESEQFF; cdr3_nt: TGTGCCAGCAGTTTAGGACTGATGGAAAGTGAGCAGTTCTTC
v_call: TRBV6-5; d_call: -; clone_size: -; j_call: TRBJ1-1; cdr3_aa: CASSYRGAGTEAFF; cdr3_nt: TGTGCCAGCAGTTACCGGGGAGCGGGTACTGAAGCTTTCTTT
v_call: TRBV7-9; d_call: -; clone_size: -; j_call: TRBJ2-2; cdr3_aa: CASSLGVDTGELFF; cdr3_nt: TGTGCCAGCAGCTTAGGCGTAGACACCGGGGAGCTGTTTTTT
v_call: TRBV12-3/TRBV12-4; d_call: -; clone_size: few; j_call: TRBJ2-3; cdr3_aa: CASTTALGGTDTQYF; cdr3_nt: TGTGCCAGCACGACAGCTTTGGGGGGCACAGATACGCAGTATTTT
v_call: TRBV20-1; d_call: TRBD2; clone_size: -; j_call: TRBJ2-5; cdr3_aa: CSVVTSGGETQYF; cdr3_nt: TGCAGTGTTGTTACTAGCGGGGGGGAGACCCAGTACTTC
v_call: TRBV30; d_call: TRBD2; clone_size: -; j_call: TRBJ2-5; cdr3_aa: CAWSVRTAGGPLETQYF; cdr3_nt: TGTGCCTGGAGTGTTAGGACGGCGGGGGGTCCACTTGAGACCCAGTACTTC